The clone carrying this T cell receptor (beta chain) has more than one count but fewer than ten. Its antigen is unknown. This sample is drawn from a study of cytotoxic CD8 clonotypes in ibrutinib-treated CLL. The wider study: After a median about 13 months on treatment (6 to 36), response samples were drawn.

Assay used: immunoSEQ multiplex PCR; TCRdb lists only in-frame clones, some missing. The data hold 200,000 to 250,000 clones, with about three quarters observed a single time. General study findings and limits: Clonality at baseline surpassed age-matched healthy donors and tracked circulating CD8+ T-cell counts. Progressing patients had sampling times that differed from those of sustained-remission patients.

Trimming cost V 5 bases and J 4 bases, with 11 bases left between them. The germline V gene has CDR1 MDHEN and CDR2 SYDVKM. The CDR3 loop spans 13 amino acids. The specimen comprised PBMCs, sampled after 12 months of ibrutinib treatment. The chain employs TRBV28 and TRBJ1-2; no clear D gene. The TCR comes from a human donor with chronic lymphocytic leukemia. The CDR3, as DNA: TGTGCCAGCAGTGGCGACAACCTCTATGGCTACACCTTC. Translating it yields CASSGDNLYGYTF.